The 21 T cell receptor beta chains below were found in one sample sequenced in a study of blood T cell repertoires in COVID-19. TCRdb keeps only in-frame clones here, not all; method: immunoSEQ multiplex PCR. Among around 320,000 clones listed, roughly 91% were seen once. Sequenced sample: peripheral blood. Receptors originate from a woman between 25 and 40 years old with COVID-19, enrolled during active disease.

The CDR3: CASSSQWETQYF. CDR3 DNA: TGTGCCAGCAGTTCCCAGTGGGAGACCCAGTACTTC. The chain uses TRBV28 and TRBJ2-5; D gene uncertain. The CDR3 covers 12 residues. Germline CDR1 reads MDHEN; CDR2 reads SYDVKM. V was cut by 4 bases and J by 5 bases, with 8 bases left in between.

CDR3 DNA: TGTGCCACCAGGGACCCGGGAGGAGGCTCGAACACTGAAGCTTTCTTT. Its translation: CATRDPGGGSNTEAFF. The chain uses TRBV24-1 and TRBJ1-1; no reliable D call. The CDR3 contains 16 residues. Germline lookup yields CDR1 KGHDR and CDR2 SFDVKD. V lost 7 bases and J 1 base, leaving 18 bases between the germline ends.

The chain has TRBV5-5 and TRBJ2-2; 8 bases fit TRBD2. Germline V gene sequence: CDR1 SGHKS, CDR2 YYEKEE (reference sequence). CDR3 length: 16 residues. The trim removed 4 bases at V and 5 bases at J, leaving 10 bases unmatched. This CDR3 reads CASSQHGGALTGELFF. CDR3 DNA sequence: TGTGCCAGCAGCCAGCACGGGGGGGCCTTAACCGGGGAGCTGTTTTTT.

V gene TRBV25-1 combines with J gene TRBJ2-1; 9 positions agree with TRBD2. Germline V gene lookup returns CDR1 MGHDK and CDR2 SYGVNS. This CDR3 region has 15 residues. With 3 bases clipped from V and 6 bases from J, the junction kept 6 bases outside the gene matches. CDR3 protein: CASSELAGVGNEQFF. CDR3 nucleotide sequence: TGTGCCAGCAGTGAGTTAGCGGGGGTAGGCAATGAGCAGTTCTTC.

The chain employs TRBV6-2 or TRBV6-3 and TRBJ1-1; possibly TRBD1 for D (5 bases). V lost 2 bases, J lost 4 bases, and 14 bases lay in between. This CDR3 contains 15 residues. Germline assignment: CDR1 MNHEY and CDR2 SVGEGT. The CDR3 DNA reads as TGTGCCAGCAGTTACGGACCCGCCAGGGCCACTGAAGCTTTCTTT. This encodes CASSYGPARATEAFF.

The V call is TRBV7-9, the J call TRBJ1-2; 8 bases are shared with TRBD1. Germline CDR1 reads SEHNR; CDR2 reads FQNEAQ (reference sequence). This CDR3 is built from 14 residues. Trimming took 3 bases from V and 4 from J; bases not matched to a gene: 4. The CDR3 protein is CASSLTGATYGYTF. CDR3 coding DNA: TGTGCCAGCAGCTTGACAGGGGCCACCTATGGCTACACCTTC. The variable domain in full, with the rest retrieved from reference TRBV7-9 and TRBJ1-2, is DTGVSQNPRHKITKRGQNVTFRCDPISEHNRLYWYRQTLGQGPEFLTYFQNEAQLEKSRLLSDRFSAERPKGSFSTLEIQRTEQGDSAMYLCASSLTGATYGYTFGSGTRLTVV.

The gene calls are TRBV5-6 and TRBJ1-5; D is perhaps TRBD1 (5 bases). With 0 bases removed from V and 2 bases from J, the gap between germline ends came to 9 bases. This CDR3 region has 15 residues. CDR1 and CDR2 from the germline V gene are SGHDT and YYEEEE. The CDR3 DNA follows: TGTGCCAGCAGCTTGGTCAGGGATGGCAATCAGCCCCAGCATTTT. Encoded protein: CASSLVRDGNQPQHF.

The V and J genes are TRBV15 and TRBJ1-1, with unresolved D. CDR1 and CDR2 from the germline V gene are LNHNV and YYDKDF (reference sequence). This CDR3 spans 16 amino acids. Deletions cut 0 bases from V and 2 bases from J, with 13 bases between. CDR3 sequence reads: CATSRDPQDLNTEAFF. In nucleotides, the CDR3 is TGTGCCACCAGCAGAGATCCCCAGGACTTAAACACTGAAGCTTTCTTT.

The chain has TRBV27 and TRBJ2-1; possibly TRBD1 for D (6 bases). The ends were cut back, 5 bases at V and 9 bases at J, with 14 bases in the middle. The CDR3 contains 13 residues. Germline assignment: CDR1 MNHEY and CDR2 SMNVEV (reference sequence). CDR3 loop: CASSTTGLGEQFF. CDR3 DNA: TGTGCCAGCAGTACGACAGGTCTTGGTGAGCAGTTCTTC.

The chain uses TRBV27 and TRBJ2-7, with TRBD2 identical over 7 bases. V lost 8 bases, J lost 3 bases, and 10 bases stayed unmatched. Germline V gene data show CDR1 as MNHEY and CDR2 as SMNVEV (reference sequence). The CDR3 is 14 amino acids. The CDR3 DNA is TGTGCCAGCTCCCTGGGGGGGGAGAACTACGAGCAGTACTTC. Its protein product is CASSLGGENYEQYF.

The chain couples TRBV11-2 to TRBJ2-7; 7 nucleotides line up with TRBD1. The V gene's germline CDR1 is SGHAT and CDR2 FQNNGV. The CDR3 sequence is 15 residues long. The V and J ends lost 2 bases and 4 bases, in that order; junction bases with no gene match: 8. In nucleotides, the CDR3 is TGTGCCAGCAGCTTATTTAAAGGGACAGCGTACGAGCAGTACTTC. Translating it yields CASSLFKGTAYEQYF.

The chain couples TRBV4-1 to TRBJ2-3; maybe TRBD2 (5 bases). Trimming pared 3 bases from V and 3 bases from J, leaving 13 bases between. This CDR3 has 15 amino acids. CDR1 MGHRA and CDR2 YSYEKL come from the germline V gene. The CDR3 sequence is CASSQVGVWTDTQYF. The CDR3 DNA reads as TGCGCCAGCAGCCAGGTCGGGGTGTGGACAGATACGCAGTATTTT.

CDR3 sequence: CASSFLRDNSPLHF. In DNA form, the CDR3 reads TGCGCCAGCAGCTTTTTGAGAGATAATTCACCCCTCCACTTT. The V and J genes are TRBV4-1 and TRBJ1-6; no definite D call. The CDR3 totals 14 residues. V shed 5 bases and J shed 5 bases, with 10 bases lying between them. Germline V gene sequence: CDR1 MGHRA, CDR2 YSYEKL.

The chain carries TRBV19 and TRBJ1-1; weak D call: TRBD1 (5 bases). The CDR3 extends over 16 amino acids. Germline V gene data show CDR1 as LNHDA and CDR2 as SQIVND (reference sequence). Trimming took 8 bases from V and 4 from J, leaving 23 bases between them. The CDR3 sequence is CASGAGGEGWGTEAFF. The CDR3 nucleotides read TGTGCCAGTGGGGCGGGAGGAGAGGGATGGGGCACTGAAGCTTTCTTT.

The CDR3 DNA reads as TGTGCCAGTAGTATAGATCTACAGGGGGCTGGAGGCTACACCTTC. It yields the protein CASSIDLQGAGGYTF. The genes are TRBV19 and TRBJ1-2; 9 bases agree with TRBD1. J lost 8 bases, V lost 0 bases, and 7 bases had no gene match. Germline values: CDR1 LNHDA, CDR2 SQIVND (reference sequence). This CDR3 is 15 amino acids long.

The chain links TRBV7-9 to TRBJ2-7, with 7 bases fitting TRBD1. The CDR3 covers 14 residues. V shed 5 bases and J 6 bases; nucleotides not matched to a gene: 10. Germline V gives CDR1 SEHNR, CDR2 FQNEAQ (reference sequence). CDR3 DNA: TGTGCCAGCAGCCTGACAGGGCCGCTCGTCGAGCAGTACTTC. This gives the protein CASSLTGPLVEQYF. Based on the CDR3 plus reference TRBV7-9 and TRBJ2-7, the full variable domain is DTGVSQNPRHKITKRGQNVTFRCDPISEHNRLYWYRQTLGQGPEFLTYFQNEAQLEKSRLLSDRFSAERPKGSFSTLEIQRTEQGDSAMYLCASSLTGPLVEQYFGPGTRLTVT.

The chain couples TRBV19 to TRBJ1-2, with a tentative D call TRBD1 (5 bases). Germline lookup yields CDR1 LNHDA and CDR2 SQIVND (reference sequence). This CDR3 spans 14 amino acids. Trimming took 3 bases from V and 6 from J, leaving 14 bases between them. The CDR3 region is CASSIMEGSHGYTF. For the CDR3, the DNA is TGTGCCAGTAGTATTATGGAGGGGAGCCATGGCTACACCTTC.

The chain joins TRBV29-1 to TRBJ2-3; 8 positions match TRBD1. CDR3 length: 16 amino acids. Losses at the gene ends were 4 bases for V and 1 base for J; bases not matched to a gene: 10. CDR1 is SQVTM and CDR2 is ANQGSEA in the germline V gene. The CDR3 loop is CSVAGQARRGTDTQYF. In DNA, the CDR3 is TGCAGCGTTGCGGGACAGGCAAGAAGGGGCACAGATACGCAGTATTTT.

The chain uses TRBV30 and TRBJ1-4; TRBD1 matches at 7 bases. This CDR3 contains 13 residues. Germline V gene data show CDR1 as GTSNPN and CDR2 as SVGIG (reference sequence). The J segment lost 6 bases and the V segment lost 8 bases, leaving 9 bases of the junction unmatched. CDR3 in DNA: TGTGCCGGTACAGGGGTGGGGGATGAAAAACTGTTTTTT. Protein: CAGTGVGDEKLFF.

This chain uses TRBV5-8 with TRBJ2-3; a weak D match, TRBD2 (7 bases). Germline-derived CDR1 and CDR2 are SGHTS and YDEGEE. The CDR3 extends over 17 amino acids. V was pared by 3 bases and J by 2 bases, with 19 bases between. The CDR3 loop reads CASSYSVRGGATDTQYF. CDR3 DNA sequence: TGTGCCAGCAGCTACTCAGTACGTGGGGGGGCCACAGATACGCAGTATTTT.

V and J are TRBV5-4 and TRBJ1-1; no reliable D call. Germline CDR1 SGHNT, CDR2 YYREEE (reference sequence). This CDR3 has 15 residues. V gave up 0 bases and J gave up 3 bases, with 12 bases separating them. The chain's CDR3 is CASSLEPPRDTEAFF. The CDR3 DNA reads as TGTGCCAGCAGCTTGGAACCCCCCCGGGACACTGAAGCTTTCTTT.